These 15 T cell receptor beta chains share one sample of origin, sequenced in a study of shared clonotypes between healthy human individuals (TCRdb year 2020). To prepare the library, the immunoSEQ multiplex PCR assay was applied. The table was pulled from immuneACCESS by TCRdb, which kept in-frame rearrangements only. Such tables lose some clones; where checked, under half of the loss comes from unresolved V genes, and the rest has no known cause. The sample table shows a few million clones, and roughly 90% are seen once. Together, the top ten hold about 0.36% of the sample. The material sequenced was naive CD4+ T cells from PBMCs. The sample's cell subset or site label, in plain terms: CD45RA+ positively selected. The source of these receptors is a man aged 18 to 29 in good health. Some clones in this sample may be carry-over from other donors' samples.

This chain connects TRBV6-6 to TRBJ2-3; a possible D gene is TRBD1 (5 bases). The CDR3 has 14 residues. Germline V gene data show CDR1 as MNHNY and CDR2 as SVGAGI (reference sequence). Trimming shortened V by 2 bases and J by 6 bases, and 12 bases separated the two germline ends. The CDR3 DNA follows: TGTGCCAGCAGTTACCGGCCAGGGTCCGATACGCAGTATTTT. Protein product: CASSYRPGSDTQYF.

In this sample, this clone turned up once. This sequence joins TRBV6-6 and TRBJ1-2, with 9 bases fitting TRBD1. The CDR3 sequence is 15 residues long. With V trimmed by 3 bases and J by 5 bases, 7 bases remained unmatched. CDR1 and CDR2 (germline): MNHNY, SVGAGI (reference sequence). CDR3 nucleotides: TGTGCCAGCAGTTATTACCGGGACAGGGCTTATGGCTACACCTTC. Translating it yields CASSYYRDRAYGYTF.

J is TRBJ2-6 and V is TRBV2, with 7 nucleotides matching TRBD1. Germline loops: CDR1 SNHLY, CDR2 FYNNEI. The CDR3 has 15 amino acids. The V gene end was trimmed by 7 bases and the J gene end by 0 bases; junction bases not matched to a gene: 3. This CDR3 is CASKAGGSGANVLTF. The CDR3 nucleotides read TGTGCCAGCAAGGCAGGGGGCTCTGGGGCCAACGTCCTGACTTTC.

The V and J genes are TRBV6-6 and TRBJ2-5; D is unclear. CDR1 is MNHNY and CDR2 is SVGAGI in the germline V gene (reference sequence). This CDR3 comprises 13 residues. The V and J ends lost 0 bases and 5 bases respectively, with 7 bases between them. The CDR3 DNA is TGTGCCAGCAGTTACTCGATGGGGGAGACCCAGTACTTC. Translating it yields CASSYSMGETQYF.

As concerns this clone: Other DNA sequences in this sample translate to the same CDR3. The CDR3 DNA reads TGCAGCGTGAGGGACAACACTGAAGCTTTCTTT. Translated: CSVRDNTEAFF. This chain connects TRBV29-1 to TRBJ1-1, with D possibly being TRBD1 (5 bases). The CDR3 extends over 11 amino acids. Germline CDR1 SQVTM, CDR2 ANQGSEA. Trimming shortened V by 6 bases and J by 2 bases, and 7 bases separated the two germline ends.

This clone occurred once. J is TRBJ2-1 and V is TRBV5-5, with 10 bases fitting TRBD2. Germline trimming cut 2 bases from V and 1 base from J; bases unmatched to any gene: 3. Germline V gene data show CDR1 as SGHKS and CDR2 as YYEKEE (reference sequence). This CDR3 contains 16 residues. The CDR3 coding sequence is TGTGCCAGCAGCTTTCCGGGACTAGCGTCCTACAATGAGCAGTTCTTC. It specifies CASSFPGLASYNEQFF.

The V call is TRBV7-2, the J call TRBJ2-1; 10 nucleotides line up with TRBD2. In germline, CDR1 is SGHTA, CDR2 FQGNSA. The CDR3 totals 16 residues. Losses at the gene ends were 5 bases for V and 5 bases for J; bases not matched to a gene: 9. CDR3 sequence (DNA): TGTGCCAGCAGCCTTCCCGGACTAGCGGTAGACAATGAGCAGTTCTTC. Its translation is CASSLPGLAVDNEQFF.

V usage is TRBV5-4 and J usage is TRBJ2-3; D remains ambiguous. The V end lost 3 bases, the J end lost 3 bases, and 17 bases lay between the germline ends. This CDR3 is 16 amino acids long. Germline assignment: CDR1 SGHNT and CDR2 YYREEE (reference sequence). The CDR3, as DNA: TGTGCCAGCAGCTCACCTTCCCAAGGTCGGACAGATACGCAGTATTTT. Protein sequence: CASSSPSQGRTDTQYF. The whole variable domain, filled in from reference TRBV5-4 and TRBJ2-3, reads ETGVTQSPTHLIKTRGQQVTLRCSSQSGHNTVSWYQQALGQGPQFIFQYYREEENGRGNFPPRFSGLQFPNYSSELNVNALELDDSALYLCASSSPSQGRTDTQYFGPGTRLTVL.

Comment on this clone: Other DNA sequences in this sample translate to the same CDR3. This sequence joins TRBV30 and TRBJ2-7, with D unresolved. The CDR3 runs to 13 residues. V was cut by 0 bases and J by 2 bases, with 8 bases left in between. Germline CDR1 is GTSNPN and CDR2 is SVGIG (reference sequence). CDR3 region: CAWSVGQAYEQYF. The DNA of the CDR3 is TGTGCCTGGAGTGTTGGCCAAGCCTACGAGCAGTACTTC.

CDR3 nucleotides: TGTGCCATCAGTGAGGGGACAGGGAAGTACATTCAGTACTTC. Its protein is CAISEGTGKYIQYF. This chain links TRBV10-3 with TRBJ2-4, with 9 bases fitting TRBD1. Germline CDR1 is ENHRY and CDR2 is SYGVKD. V shed 2 bases and J 8 bases; nucleotides not matched to a gene: 4. The CDR3 sequence is 14 residues long.

The V gene is TRBV28, the J gene TRBJ2-3; 11 bases align to TRBD2. Trimming removed 7 bases from V and 2 bases from J; junction bases left unmatched: 8. The CDR3 sequence is 16 residues long. Germline lookup yields CDR1 MDHEN and CDR2 SYDVKM. This CDR3 is CASKRAGLADTDTQYF. The CDR3 region has the DNA TGTGCCAGCAAGAGAGCGGGACTAGCGGACACAGATACGCAGTATTTT.

This clone was detected once. This rearrangement joins TRBV5-1 to TRBJ1-4; tentative D call: TRBD1 (6 bases). The germline V gene has CDR1 SGHRS and CDR2 YFSETQ. V lost 8 bases and J lost 7, with 15 bases in between. The CDR3 length is 13 residues. This CDR3 is CASTTGSGEKLFF. CDR3 nucleotides: TGCGCCAGTACAACAGGGAGCGGTGAAAAACTGTTTTTT.

With regard to this clone: The sample has other DNA sequences that encode this CDR3 too. CDR3 in DNA: TGCGCCAGCAGCTTTTCTGATGCAACTAATGAAAAACTGTTTTTT. Amino acids: CASSFSDATNEKLFF. The chain carries TRBV5-1 and TRBJ1-4; D gene unclear. CDR1 and CDR2 (germline): SGHRS, YFSETQ. Trimming removed 2 bases at V and 0 bases at J, with 8 bases between. The CDR3 runs to 15 residues. Variable domain in full (rest from reference TRBV5-1 and TRBJ1-4): KAGVTQTPRYLIKTRGQQVTLSCSPISGHRSVSWYQQTPGQGLQFLFEYFSETQRNKGNFPGRFSGRQFSNSRSEMNVSTLELGDSALYLCASSFSDATNEKLFFGSGTQLSVL.

This clone was seen just once. The CDR3 reads CASSGAGLSFGYTF. DNA for the CDR3: TGTGCCAGCAGCGGTGCAGGACTGTCGTTTGGCTACACCTTC. The chain has TRBV9 and TRBJ1-2; D gene uncertain. The V end was cut by 3 bases, the J end by 7 bases, with 16 bases between. Per germline, CDR1 SGDLS and CDR2 YYNGEE. The CDR3 has 14 amino acids.

The count of this clone is one. The chain uses TRBV7-3 and TRBJ2-1; 8 nucleotides line up with TRBD2. The CDR3 length is 15 residues. Germline CDR1 reads SGHTA; CDR2 reads FQGTGA. The trim removed 4 bases at V and 7 bases at J, leaving 9 bases unmatched. Here the CDR3 reads CASSSTGTRRNEQFF. The CDR3 DNA sequence: TGTGCCAGCAGCTCCACCGGGACTAGAAGGAATGAGCAGTTCTTC.